This TCR beta chain is drawn from a study of technical replicates of blood from a handful of donors. Trimming cost V 1 base and J 3 bases, with 7 bases left between them. The CDR3 totals 12 residues. Germline CDR1 and CDR2: GTSNPN and SVGIG (reference sequence). Libraries were prepared by immunoSEQ multiplex PCR; TCRdb keeps only in-frame clonotypes and omits some of them. This sample carries about 72,000 clones, 95% to 96% of them seen once, and the ten largest clones take around 0.24%. The sample consisted of T cells isolated from PBMCs. V and J are TRBV30 and TRBJ2-7, with D uncertain. The receptor comes from a human donor in good health. The chain's CDR3 is CAWSAPLYEQYF. The CDR3 DNA follows: TGTGCCTGGAGTGCCCCCCTCTACGAGCAGTACTTC.